What follows describes a single TCR beta chain. The data belong to a study of OX40 agonist ivuxolimab in advanced cancers. Assay used: immunoSEQ multiplex PCR; TCRdb lists only in-frame clones, some missing. The sample comprises 20,000 to 25,000 clones, over 60% of which are singletons, and 16% rests with the top ten. Per germline, CDR1 LNHDA and CDR2 SQIVND (reference sequence). The CDR3 has 13 residues. This receptor was obtained from an adult with an advanced solid tumor such as melanoma, head and neck, liver or kidney cancer. The starting material was CD4+ or CD8+ T cells sorted from blood, obtained in a trial of the OX40 agonist ivuxolimab. The V call is TRBV19, the J call TRBJ2-5; 9 bases fit TRBD1. Judging by the DNA end, TRBJ2-7 fits better; the J call may be wrong. The CDR3 spells CASSQGAFYEQYF. The CDR3 coding sequence is TGTGCCAGTTCACAGGGGGCCTTCTACGAGCAGTACTTC.